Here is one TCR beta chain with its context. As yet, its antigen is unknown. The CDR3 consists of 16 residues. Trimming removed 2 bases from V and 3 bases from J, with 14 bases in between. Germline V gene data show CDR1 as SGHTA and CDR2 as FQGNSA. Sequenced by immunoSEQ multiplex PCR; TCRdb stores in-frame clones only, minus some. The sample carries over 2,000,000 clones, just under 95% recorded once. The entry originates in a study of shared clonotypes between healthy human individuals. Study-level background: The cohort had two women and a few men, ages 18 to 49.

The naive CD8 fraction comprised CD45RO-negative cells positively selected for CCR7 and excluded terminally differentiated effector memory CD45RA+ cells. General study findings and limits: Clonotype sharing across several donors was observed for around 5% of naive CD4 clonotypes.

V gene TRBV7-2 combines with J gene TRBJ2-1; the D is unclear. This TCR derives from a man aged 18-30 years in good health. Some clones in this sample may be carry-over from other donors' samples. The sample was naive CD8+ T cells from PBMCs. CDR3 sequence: CASSLLGSSLYNEQFF. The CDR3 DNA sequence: TGTGCCAGCAGCTTACTCGGTTCCTCCCTCTACAATGAGCAGTTCTTC.